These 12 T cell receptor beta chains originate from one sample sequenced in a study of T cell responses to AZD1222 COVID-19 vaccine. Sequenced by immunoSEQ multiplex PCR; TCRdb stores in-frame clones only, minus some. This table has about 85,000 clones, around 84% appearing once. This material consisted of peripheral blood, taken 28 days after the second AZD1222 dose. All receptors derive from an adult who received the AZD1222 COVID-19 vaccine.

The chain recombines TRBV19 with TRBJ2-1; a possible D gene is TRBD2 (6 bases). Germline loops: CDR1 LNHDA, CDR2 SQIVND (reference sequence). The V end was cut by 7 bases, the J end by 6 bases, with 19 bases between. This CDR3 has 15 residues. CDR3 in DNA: TGTGCCAGTACCCCCCGGGGGACTGTATCCAATGAGCAGTTCTTC. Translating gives CASTPRGTVSNEQFF.

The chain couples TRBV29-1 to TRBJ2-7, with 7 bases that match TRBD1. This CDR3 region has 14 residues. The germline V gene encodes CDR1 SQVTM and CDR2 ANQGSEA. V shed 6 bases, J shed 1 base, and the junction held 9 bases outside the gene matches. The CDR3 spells CSVTPTGFSYEQYF. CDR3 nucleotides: TGCAGCGTGACCCCGACAGGGTTTTCCTACGAGCAGTACTTC.

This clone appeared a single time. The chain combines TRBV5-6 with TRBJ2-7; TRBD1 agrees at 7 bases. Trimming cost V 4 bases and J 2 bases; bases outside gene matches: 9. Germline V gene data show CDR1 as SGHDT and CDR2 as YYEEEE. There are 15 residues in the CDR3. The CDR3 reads CASSRDRAKPYEQYF. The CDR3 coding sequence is TGTGCCAGCAGCCGCGACAGGGCCAAACCCTACGAGCAGTACTTC. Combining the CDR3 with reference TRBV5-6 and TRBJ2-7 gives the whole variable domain DAGVTQSPTHLIKTRGQQVTLRCSPKSGHDTVSWYQQALGQGPQFIFQYYEEEERQRGNFPDRFSGHQFPNYSSELNVNALLLGDSALYLCASSRDRAKPYEQYFGPGTRLTVT.

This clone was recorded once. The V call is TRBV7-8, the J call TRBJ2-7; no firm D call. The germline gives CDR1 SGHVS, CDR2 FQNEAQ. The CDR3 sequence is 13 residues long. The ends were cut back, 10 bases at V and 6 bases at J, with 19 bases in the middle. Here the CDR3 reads CATNADPYSEQYF. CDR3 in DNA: TGTGCCACAAACGCTGACCCGTATAGCGAGCAGTACTTC. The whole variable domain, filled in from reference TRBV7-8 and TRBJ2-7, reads GAGVSQSPRYKVAKRGQDVALRCDPISGHVSLFWYQQALGQGPEFLTYFQNEAQLDKSGLPSDRFFAERPEGSVSTLKIQRTQQEDSAVYLCATNADPYSEQYFGPGTRLTVT.

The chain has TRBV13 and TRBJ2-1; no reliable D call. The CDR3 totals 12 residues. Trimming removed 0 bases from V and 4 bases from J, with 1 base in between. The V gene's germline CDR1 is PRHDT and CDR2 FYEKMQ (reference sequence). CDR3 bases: TGTGCCAGCAGCTTAGGATACAATGAGCAGTTCTTC. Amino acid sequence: CASSLGYNEQFF.

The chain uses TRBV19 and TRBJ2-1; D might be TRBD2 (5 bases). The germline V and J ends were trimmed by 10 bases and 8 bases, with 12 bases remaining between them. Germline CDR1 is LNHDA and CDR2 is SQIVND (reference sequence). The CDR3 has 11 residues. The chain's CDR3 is CATDDYYEQFF. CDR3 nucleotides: TGTGCCACCGACGACTATTATGAGCAGTTCTTC.

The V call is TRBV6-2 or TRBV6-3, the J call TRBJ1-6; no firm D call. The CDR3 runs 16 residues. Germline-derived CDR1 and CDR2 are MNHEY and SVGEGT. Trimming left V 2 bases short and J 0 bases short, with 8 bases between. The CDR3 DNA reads TGTGCCAGCAGTTACAGCTCAAGCTCCTATAATTCACCCCTCCACTTT. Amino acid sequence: CASSYSSSSYNSPLHF.

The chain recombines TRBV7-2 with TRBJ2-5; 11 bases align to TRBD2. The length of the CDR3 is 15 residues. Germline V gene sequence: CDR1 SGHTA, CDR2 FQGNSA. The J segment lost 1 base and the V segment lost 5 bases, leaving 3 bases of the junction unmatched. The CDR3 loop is CASSPGTSGQETQYF. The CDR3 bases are TGTGCCAGCAGCCCCGGGACTAGCGGCCAAGAGACCCAGTACTTC.

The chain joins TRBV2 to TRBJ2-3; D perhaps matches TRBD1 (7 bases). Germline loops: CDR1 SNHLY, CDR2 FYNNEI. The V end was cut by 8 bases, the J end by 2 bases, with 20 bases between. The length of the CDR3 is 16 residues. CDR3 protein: CASLSVAGGFTDTQYF. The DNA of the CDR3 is TGTGCCAGCCTGAGTGTGGCAGGGGGGTTCACAGATACGCAGTATTTT.

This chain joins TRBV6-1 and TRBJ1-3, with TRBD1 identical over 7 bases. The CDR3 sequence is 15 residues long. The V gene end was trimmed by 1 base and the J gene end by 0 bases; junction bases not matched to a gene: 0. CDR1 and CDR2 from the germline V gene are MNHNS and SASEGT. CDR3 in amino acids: CASSEGQGSGNTIYF. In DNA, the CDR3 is TGTGCCAGCAGTGAAGGACAGGGCTCTGGAAACACCATATATTTT.

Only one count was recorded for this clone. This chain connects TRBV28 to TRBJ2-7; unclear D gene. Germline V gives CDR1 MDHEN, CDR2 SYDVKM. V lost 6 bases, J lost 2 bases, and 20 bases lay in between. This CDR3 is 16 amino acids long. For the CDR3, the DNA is TGTGCCAGCAGCTCACCTGGGTTATTCAAGGCCTACGAGCAGTACTTC. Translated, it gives CASSSPGLFKAYEQYF.

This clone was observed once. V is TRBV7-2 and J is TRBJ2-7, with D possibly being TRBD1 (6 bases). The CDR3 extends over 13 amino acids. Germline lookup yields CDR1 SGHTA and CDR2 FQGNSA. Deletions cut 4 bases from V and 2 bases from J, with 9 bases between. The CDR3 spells CASSSTGTYEQYF. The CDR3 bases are TGTGCCAGCAGCTCGACAGGTACCTACGAGCAGTACTTC.